A single TCR beta chain is shown here with its context. Germline V gives CDR1 SGHAT, CDR2 FQNNGV. This CDR3 comprises 15 residues. Trimming removed 6 bases from V and 6 bases from J, with 21 bases in between. This sample stems from a study of T-cell reconstitution after alpha-beta-depleted transplantation in children. TCRbeta library construction was performed incorporating unique molecular identifiers. TCRdb called the PCR reads again in MiXCR, with one record for every CDR3 protein. The table lists hundreds of thousands of distinct CDR3 sequences, about 9.2% of them singletons, with approximately 6.2% in the top ten.

The sequenced sample was PBMCs from the stem cell graft donor, obtained from the stem cell graft. V usage is TRBV11-2 and J usage is TRBJ2-7; D possibly corresponds to TRBD2 (6 bases). The clonotype originates from a human donor who donated a stem cell graft to a child with acute lymphoblastic leukemia. CDR3 nucleotide sequence: TGTGCCAGCAGGCAAAAGGAGGGGCTAGGAGGCGAGCAGTACTTC. Protein: CASRQKEGLGGEQYF.